This T cell receptor (beta chain) was captured in a study of CD8+CD57+ T cells in acquired aplastic anemia. Study details: Quantities of DNA derived from sorted CD4+ and CD8+ cells averaged roughly 3 ug. Reads per healthy sample averaged about 10 million (CD4+) and some 11 million (CD8+).

V was shortened by 4 bases and J by 2 bases, with 12 bases between the two germline ends. Germline CDR1 is MGHDK and CDR2 is SYGVNS. The CDR3 is made up of 15 amino acids. The sample holds many counts of this clonotype. As yet, its antigen is unknown. The study profiled TCR beta VDJ and CDR3 using genomic DNA as template. TCRdb ran MiXCR on the reads and lists one entry per CDR3 protein. The sample contains about 170,000 distinct CDR3 sequences, approximately 40% of which appear only once. Notes on the study in general: Levels of CD8+ Simpson's diversity were not significantly distinct in patients versus controls.

This chain uses TRBV25-1 with TRBJ1-5, with a weak D call TRBD1 (5 bases). Sequencing was done on a sample of sorted CD4+, CD8+, or CD8+CD57+ T cells (not recorded which) from PBMCs. The origin of this receptor is a human donor in good health. This chain's CDR3 is CASSGAGRGNQPQHF. The CDR3 DNA is TGTGCCAGCAGTGGGGCAGGGCGAGGCAATCAGCCCCAGCATTTT.